This T cell receptor beta chain is drawn from a study of CD8 T cells in ankylosing spondylitis. In its sample, this clonotype was seen many times. Its antigen is as yet unknown. Study-level results: For ankylosing spondylitis blood, a TCR beta motif of 8 or 9 highly homologous variants appeared characteristic. Disease-linked clones were reportedly significantly enriched in matched ankylosing spondylitis synovial fluid.

It was by quantitative 5'-RACE with molecular barcodes that TCR beta libraries were made. TCRdb recomputed calls from the 5' RACE reads with MiXCR, one row per CDR3 protein. Of 200,000 to 250,000 distinct CDR3 sequences listed, around 25% are singletons. V gave up 4 bases and J gave up 2 bases; unmatched junction bases: 4. CDR3 length equals 14 residues. Germline values: CDR1 SGHRS, CDR2 YFSETQ. The sequenced material came from blood, either unsorted or a sorted T cell fraction (not recorded which). This sequence originates from a male donor with ankylosing spondylitis or in good health (not recorded which). The gene calls are TRBV5-1 and TRBJ2-3; 7 positions agree with TRBD1. The CDR3 bases are TGCGCCAGCAGCGTGGGACAGACCACAGATACGCAGTATTTT. Translated, it gives CASSVGQTTDTQYF.